A few counts support the clone carrying this T cell receptor (beta chain). This specimen comes from a study of T cell repertoires in cytomegalovirus infection. Each CDR3 protein gets one entry after TCRdb re-called the reads with MiXCR. Among 200,000 to 300,000 distinct CDR3 sequences listed, roughly 6.5% were seen once. This TCR was recovered from a human donor in good health (CMV status not recorded). Some clones in this sample may be carry-over from other donors' samples. The sequencing sample was made of PBMCs.

The CDR3 sequence: CASSEIAVNEKLFF. For the CDR3, the DNA is TGTGCCAGCAGTGAGATCGCGGTTAATGAAAAACTGTTTTTT. This rearrangement joins TRBV12-3 or TRBV12-4 to TRBJ1-4, with no clear D. CDR3 length: 14 residues. Trimming removed 5 bases from V and 4 bases from J, with 11 bases in between.